This T cell receptor (beta chain) was recorded in a study of T-cell reconstitution after alpha-beta-depleted transplantation in children. Broader study findings: Most T-cell counts and diversity one year after the transplant came from T cells that were newly produced. After transplant, at about two months, alpha-beta T cells were reportedly derived from several hundred expanded graft clones.

In its sample, this clonotype was seen many times. No antigen is known for it. Unique molecular identifiers were built into the TCRbeta library. TCRdb ran MiXCR on the PCR reads and lists one entry per CDR3 protein. The sample holds approximately 99,000 distinct CDR3 sequences, 5% to 8% seen once. The receptor was derived from a male patient aged 2 to 9 who had a stem cell transplant for acute lymphoblastic leukemia, so the T cells may come from the graft donor. Source: PBMCs, mostly from graft donor cells, taken 360 days after TCRalphabeta/CD19-depleted stem cell transplant.

The CDR3 region has the DNA TGTGCCAGCAGCGGCGGGACTAGCGTTATCGATACGCAGTATTTT. As protein: CASSGGTSVIDTQYF. The V call is TRBV6-1, the J call TRBJ2-3; 10 bases fit TRBD2. Germline values: CDR1 MNHNS, CDR2 SASEGT. With V trimmed by 6 bases and J by 6 bases, 9 bases remained unmatched. The CDR3 spans 15 residues.